The TCR beta chain under discussion was sequenced for a study of cytomegalovirus exposure and HLA in healthy donors. The germline gives CDR1 SGHRS, CDR2 YFSETQ. CDR3 size: 15 residues. V lost 6 bases, J lost 5 bases, and 5 bases stayed unmatched. A multiplex PCR was run with 60 Vbeta primers and 13 Jbeta primers. Profiling relied on immunoSEQ multiplex PCR, and the TCRdb table lists in-frame clones only, not all of them. The profile shows under 130,000 clones, 65% to 80% of them singletons. This TCR was recovered from a male donor in good health and CMV-seronegative. Input material: PBMCs. The J gene is TRBJ2-2, the V gene TRBV5-1; the match to TRBD2 covers 12 bases. CDR3 nucleotide sequence: TGCGCCAGCAAAGAACTAGCGGGAGGAACCGGGGAGCTGTTTTTT. It codes for CASKELAGGTGELFF.